This TCR beta chain was identified during a study of T cells in Graves' hyperthyroidism and ophthalmopathy (dated 2019 in TCRdb). Background for the entire study: Peripheral blood samples were taken at initial diagnosis, before any treatment was given. To identify TCR V-J signatures that set the groups apart, the researchers used a discovery cohort of 100 or so patients, made up of 43 with Graves' ophthalmopathy and some 55 with stable Graves' hyperthyroidism. Prospective prediction of ophthalmopathy was tested in an independent validation cohort of some 19 hyperthyroidism patients and some 17 patients who later progressed to ophthalmopathy. For training and testing, the roughly 97 patients in the discovery cohort were randomly divided in a 7:3 ratio. In addition, the study compared T-cell repertoires in thyroid tissue and in blood from roughly six Graves' hyperthyroidism patients. After blood sampling, hyperthyroidism patients were treated with methimazole at a starting dose of 30 mg daily, and ophthalmopathy patients were treated with high-dose intravenous methylprednisolone. According to the paper, TCR Vbeta CDR3 sequencing was carried out on about 140 peripheral blood samples, which came from over 40 ophthalmopathy, under 85 hyperthyroidism and some 17 progressor patients. The paper's findings and limits, for the study overall: No statistical method was used to fix the sample size in advance, and group allocation was not hidden from the investigators. Most expanded thyroid clonotypes (frequency above 0.001) were also detected in blood, suggesting blood repertoires may reflect thyroid immune responses. In validation, the model predicted progression to ophthalmopathy with 55% to 71% sensitivity and roughly 72% specificity, a median of around 6.6 months before onset. In cross-validation, a model built on a 13 V-J signature told ophthalmopathy apart from stable hyperthyroidism with over 85% sensitivity and about 81% specificity, and in testing the same model reached 80%/75%.

TCR beta CDR3 regions were amplified from RNA transcripts. For the first round of RT-PCR on the TCR CDR3, the HTBI primer set was used together with the Qiagen OneStep RT-PCR kit. Libraries were constructed in a second round of multiplex PCR, after which size selection and purification were carried out. The libraries were sequenced on an Illumina HiSeq2000 using paired-end 100 bp reads. Per the authors' processing: SOAPnuke was used to process the raw data, removing reads that contained adapters or uncalled bases, had a mean Phred below 15, or lacked an exact match to the constant primer or identifier. High-quality paired reads were merged with COPE v1.2.5, and unique nucleotide sequences were defined as clonotypes. Clonotypes were aligned to IMGT TRBV, TRBD and TRBJ reference segments using MiTCR v1.1. Analysis was restricted to V-J combinations with a frequency above 0.0001, which covered 99.2% of repertoires. A TCS score was defined as the ratio of F50 (clonal expansion) to E x V (chaos), with BLOSUM62-based TCRdist applied between CDR3 peptides within each V-J. Welch's t-statistics and random forest reduced 514 V-J features to 13, which were used in a naive Bayes classifier (R e1071). TCRdb handled the public reads itself, with Q25 trimming in fastp and clone calling in MiXCR, and kept productive beta chains. Under each unique CDR3 protein, matching rows form one entry showing the most common genes and DNA. These V and J calls originate from TCRdb's pipeline instead of the authors' own analysis. Present in this sample are approximately 620,000 distinct CDR3 sequences, approximately 16% of which were seen just once. Roughly 3% of the sample rests with the top ten.

Counted from cysteine to phenylalanine, this CDR3 has 15 amino acids. Of all the DNA, just the CDR3 is kept, 45 bases in frame from base 1. Taken from the germline V gene (reference sequence), the CDR1 and CDR2 loops are SEHNR and FQNEAQ. Relative to germline, V is 1 base shorter and J is 4 bases shorter, with 11 bases between their ends. In its sample, this clonotype was seen a few times. It lacks a known antigen. Per-base qualities were not stored, and no clone one base away is much larger. Ophthalmopathy patients had moderately to severely active disease, with a Clinical Activity Score of 3 or more, a NOSPECS grade of 4 or more, and a disease duration of less than 3 months. Any patient with an uncontrolled infection, another autoimmune disease, pregnancy or lactation was excluded. Diagnoses were based on clinical symptoms, serum thyroxine and TRAb, thyroid ultrasound and orbital computed tomography. PBMCs were isolated from about 10 ml of fresh peripheral blood by Ficoll-Paque density gradient centrifugation. Total RNA was extracted with Trizol reagent, and quality was checked on an Agilent 2100 Bioanalyzer.

Sample: blood. The rearrangement combines TRBV7-9 with TRBJ1-5; the D segment cannot be called with confidence. The receptor's source is a middle-aged woman with Graves' ophthalmopathy. The CDR3 protein sequence reads: CASSLGLTPNQPQHF. In nucleotides, the sequence is TGTGCCAGCAGCTTAGGTTTGACACCTAATCAGCCCCAGCATTTT.